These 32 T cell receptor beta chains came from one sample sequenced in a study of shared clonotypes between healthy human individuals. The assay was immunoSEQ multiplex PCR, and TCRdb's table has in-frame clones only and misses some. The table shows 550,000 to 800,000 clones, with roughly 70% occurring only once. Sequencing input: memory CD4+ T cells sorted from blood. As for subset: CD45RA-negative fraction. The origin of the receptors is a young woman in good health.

The CDR3 bases are TGTGCCACCAGCAGAGGCGGCAGTGCGAACACCGGGGAGCTGTTTTTT. This encodes CATSRGGSANTGELFF. V and J are TRBV15 and TRBJ2-2; D remains ambiguous. The CDR3 is 16 residues long. Trimming left V 1 base short and J 0 bases short, with 9 bases between. CDR1 and CDR2 (germline): LNHNV, YYDKDF (reference sequence).

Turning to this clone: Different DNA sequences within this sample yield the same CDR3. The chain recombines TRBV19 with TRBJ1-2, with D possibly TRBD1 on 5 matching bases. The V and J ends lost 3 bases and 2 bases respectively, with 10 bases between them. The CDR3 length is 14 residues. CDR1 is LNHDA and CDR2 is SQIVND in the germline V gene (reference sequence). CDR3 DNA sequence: TGTGCCAGTAGTATTCAAGGGGCGAACTATGGCTACACCTTC. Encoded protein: CASSIQGANYGYTF.

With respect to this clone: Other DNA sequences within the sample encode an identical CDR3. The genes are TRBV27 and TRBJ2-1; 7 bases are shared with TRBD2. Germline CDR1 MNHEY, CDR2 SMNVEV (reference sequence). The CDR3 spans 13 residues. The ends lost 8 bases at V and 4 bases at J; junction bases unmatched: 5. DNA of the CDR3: TGTGCCAGCCGGACTAGTTCTTACAATGAGCAGTTCTTC. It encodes CASRTSSYNEQFF.

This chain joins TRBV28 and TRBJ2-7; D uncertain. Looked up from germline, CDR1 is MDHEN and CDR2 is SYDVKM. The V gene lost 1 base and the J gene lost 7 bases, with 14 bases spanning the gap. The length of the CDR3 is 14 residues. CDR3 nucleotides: TGTGCCAGCAGTTTATCCGGGTTGAGTGGAGAGCAGTACTTC. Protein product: CASSLSGLSGEQYF.

CDR3 loop: CASSTTLAALSTDTQYF. The CDR3 DNA reads TGTGCCAGCTCAACCACCCTAGCCGCCCTTAGCACAGATACGCAGTATTTT. The V and J genes are TRBV18 and TRBJ2-3; D possibly corresponds to TRBD2 (5 bases). This CDR3 spans 17 amino acids. The V gene's germline CDR1 is KGHSH and CDR2 LQKENI. Trimming cost V 5 bases and J 0 bases, with 18 bases left between them.

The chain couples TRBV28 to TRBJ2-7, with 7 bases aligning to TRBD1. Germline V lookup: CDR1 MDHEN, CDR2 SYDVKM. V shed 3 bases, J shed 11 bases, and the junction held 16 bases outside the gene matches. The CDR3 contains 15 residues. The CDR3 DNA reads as TGTGCCAGCAGTTTTCCGGGACAGACGAGCCATGCGGAGTACTTC. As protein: CASSFPGQTSHAEYF.

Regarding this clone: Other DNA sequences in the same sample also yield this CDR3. The CDR3 loop reads CASSLGGSYNEQFF. The CDR3 DNA reads as TGCGCCAGCAGCTTGGGGGGATCCTACAATGAGCAGTTCTTC. V is TRBV5-1 and J is TRBJ2-1; the D is unclear. V was cut by 0 bases and J by 1 base, with 5 bases left in between. Germline V CDR1 and CDR2: SGHRS, YFSETQ. The CDR3 runs to 14 residues.

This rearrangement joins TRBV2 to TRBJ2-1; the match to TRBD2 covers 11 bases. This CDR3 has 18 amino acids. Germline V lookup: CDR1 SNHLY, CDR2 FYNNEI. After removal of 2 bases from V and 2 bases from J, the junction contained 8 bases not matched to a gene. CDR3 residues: CASSEWGGLAETYNEQFF. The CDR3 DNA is TGTGCCAGCAGTGAATGGGGGGGACTAGCGGAGACCTACAATGAGCAGTTCTTC.

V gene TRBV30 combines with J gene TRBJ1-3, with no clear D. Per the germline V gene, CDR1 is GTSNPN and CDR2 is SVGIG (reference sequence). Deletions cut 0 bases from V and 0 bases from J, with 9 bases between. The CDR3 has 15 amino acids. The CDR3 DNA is TGTGCCTGGAGTGTATCAGGCAGCTCTGGAAACACCATATATTTT. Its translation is CAWSVSGSSGNTIYF.

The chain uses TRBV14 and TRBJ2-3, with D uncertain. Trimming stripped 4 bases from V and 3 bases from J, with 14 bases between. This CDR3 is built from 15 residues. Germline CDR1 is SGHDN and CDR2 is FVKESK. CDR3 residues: CASSRTLGETDTQYF. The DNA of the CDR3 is TGTGCCAGCAGCCGAACCCTTGGGGAAACAGATACGCAGTATTTT.

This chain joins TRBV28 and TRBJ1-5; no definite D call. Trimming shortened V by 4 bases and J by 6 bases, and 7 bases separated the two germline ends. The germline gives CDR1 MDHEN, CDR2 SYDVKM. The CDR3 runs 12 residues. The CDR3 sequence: CASSSLSQPQHF. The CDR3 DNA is TGTGCCAGCAGTTCCTTATCTCAGCCCCAGCATTTT.

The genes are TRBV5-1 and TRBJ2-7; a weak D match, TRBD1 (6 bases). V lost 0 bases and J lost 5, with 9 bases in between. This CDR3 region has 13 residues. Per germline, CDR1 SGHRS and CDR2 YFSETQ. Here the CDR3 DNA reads TGCGCCAGCAGCTTGGGGACAGTAAACGAGCAGTACTTC. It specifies CASSLGTVNEQYF.

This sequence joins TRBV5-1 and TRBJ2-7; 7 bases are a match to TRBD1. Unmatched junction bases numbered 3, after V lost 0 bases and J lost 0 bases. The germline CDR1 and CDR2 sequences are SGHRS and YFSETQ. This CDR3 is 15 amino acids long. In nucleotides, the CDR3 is TGCGCCAGCAGCTTGGGACAGGGCCTCTCCTACGAGCAGTACTTC. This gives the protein CASSLGQGLSYEQYF.

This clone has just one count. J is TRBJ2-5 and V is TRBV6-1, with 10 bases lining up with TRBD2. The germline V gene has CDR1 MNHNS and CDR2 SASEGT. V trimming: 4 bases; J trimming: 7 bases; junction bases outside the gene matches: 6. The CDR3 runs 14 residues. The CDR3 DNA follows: TGTGCCAGCAGTGTAGGTCTAGCGGGGGTGACCCAGTACTTC. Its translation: CASSVGLAGVTQYF.

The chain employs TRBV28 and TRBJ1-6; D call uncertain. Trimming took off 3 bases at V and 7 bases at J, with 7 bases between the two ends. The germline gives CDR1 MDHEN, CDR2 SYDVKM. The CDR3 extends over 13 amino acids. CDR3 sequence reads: CASSFSFNSPLHF. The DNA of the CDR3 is TGTGCCAGCAGTTTCAGCTTCAATTCACCCCTCCACTTT.

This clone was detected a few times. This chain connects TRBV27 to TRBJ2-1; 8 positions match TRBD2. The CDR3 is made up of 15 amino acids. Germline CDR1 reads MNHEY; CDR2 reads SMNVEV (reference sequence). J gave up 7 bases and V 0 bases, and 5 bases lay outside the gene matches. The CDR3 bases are TGTGCCAGCAGTTTATCGGGCGGGAGGAGGAATGAGCAGTTCTTC. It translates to CASSLSGGRRNEQFF.

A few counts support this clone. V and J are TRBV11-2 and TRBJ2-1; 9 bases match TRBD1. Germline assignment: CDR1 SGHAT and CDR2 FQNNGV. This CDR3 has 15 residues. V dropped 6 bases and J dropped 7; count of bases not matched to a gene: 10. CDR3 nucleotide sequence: TGTGCCAGCAGTCGGGACAGGGCTGGGGGAAATGAGCAGTTCTTC. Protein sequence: CASSRDRAGGNEQFF.

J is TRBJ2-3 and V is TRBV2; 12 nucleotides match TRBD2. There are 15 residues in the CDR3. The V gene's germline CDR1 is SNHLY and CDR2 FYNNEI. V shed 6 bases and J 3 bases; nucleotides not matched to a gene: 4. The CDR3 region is CASRGLAGGTDTQYF. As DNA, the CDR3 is TGTGCCAGCAGAGGGCTAGCGGGAGGGACAGATACGCAGTATTTT.

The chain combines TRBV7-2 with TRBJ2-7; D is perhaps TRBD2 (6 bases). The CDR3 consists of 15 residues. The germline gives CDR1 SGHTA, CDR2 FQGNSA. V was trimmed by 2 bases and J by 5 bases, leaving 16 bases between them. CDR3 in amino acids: CASSLLGGKIDEQYF. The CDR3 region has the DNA TGTGCCAGCAGCTTATTGGGGGGAAAGATTGACGAGCAGTACTTC.

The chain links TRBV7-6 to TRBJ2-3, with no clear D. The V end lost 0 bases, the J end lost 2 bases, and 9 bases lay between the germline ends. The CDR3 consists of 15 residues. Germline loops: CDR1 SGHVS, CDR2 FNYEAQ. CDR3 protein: CASSLAETATDTQYF. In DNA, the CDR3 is TGTGCCAGCAGCTTAGCGGAAACGGCCACAGATACGCAGTATTTT.

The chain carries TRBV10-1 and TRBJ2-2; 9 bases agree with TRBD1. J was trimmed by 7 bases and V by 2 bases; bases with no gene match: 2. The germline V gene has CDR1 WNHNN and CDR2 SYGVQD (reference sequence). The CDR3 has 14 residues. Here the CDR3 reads CASSEGQGFGELFF. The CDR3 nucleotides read TGCGCCAGCAGTGAGGGACAGGGGTTCGGGGAGCTGTTTTTT.

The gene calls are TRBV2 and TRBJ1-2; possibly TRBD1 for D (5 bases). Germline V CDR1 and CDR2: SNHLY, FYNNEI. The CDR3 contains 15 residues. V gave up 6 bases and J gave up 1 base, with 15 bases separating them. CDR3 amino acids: CASSGRGEVNYGYTF. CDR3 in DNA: TGTGCCAGCAGCGGGAGAGGGGAGGTTAACTATGGCTACACCTTC.

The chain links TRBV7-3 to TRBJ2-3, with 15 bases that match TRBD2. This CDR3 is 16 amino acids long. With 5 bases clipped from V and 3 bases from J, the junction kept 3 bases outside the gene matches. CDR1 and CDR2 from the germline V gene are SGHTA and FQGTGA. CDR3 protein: CASSPGLAGGTDTQYF. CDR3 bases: TGTGCCAGCAGCCCGGGACTAGCGGGAGGTACAGATACGCAGTATTTT.

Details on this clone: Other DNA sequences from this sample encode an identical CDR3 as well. In nucleotides, the CDR3 is TGTGCCAGCAGCCGAACAGGGGGCAATGGCTACACCTTC. Translation gives CASSRTGGNGYTF. The chain has TRBV27 and TRBJ1-2; 9 bases match TRBD1. V shed 6 bases and J 6 bases; nucleotides not matched to a gene: 5. The CDR3 sequence is 13 residues long. Germline V gene sequence: CDR1 MNHEY, CDR2 SMNVEV (reference sequence).

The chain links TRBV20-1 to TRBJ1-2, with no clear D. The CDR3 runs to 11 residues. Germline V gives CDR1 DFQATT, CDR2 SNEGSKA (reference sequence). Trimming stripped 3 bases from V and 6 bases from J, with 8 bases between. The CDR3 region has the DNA TGCAGTGCTAGTCTGGGCGATGGCTACACCTTC. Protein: CSASLGDGYTF.

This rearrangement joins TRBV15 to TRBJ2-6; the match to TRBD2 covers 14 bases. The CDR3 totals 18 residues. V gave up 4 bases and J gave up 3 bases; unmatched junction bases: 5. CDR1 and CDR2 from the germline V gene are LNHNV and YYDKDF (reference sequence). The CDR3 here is CATSKGLAGVNGANVLTF. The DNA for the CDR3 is TGTGCCACCAGCAAGGGACTAGCGGGAGTAAATGGGGCCAACGTCCTGACTTTC.

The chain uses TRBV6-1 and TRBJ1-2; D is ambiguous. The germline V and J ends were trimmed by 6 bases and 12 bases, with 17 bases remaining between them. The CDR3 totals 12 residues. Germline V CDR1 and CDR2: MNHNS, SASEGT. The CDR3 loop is CASRATSWLNTF. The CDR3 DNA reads TGTGCCAGCAGAGCTACTTCATGGTTGAACACCTTC.

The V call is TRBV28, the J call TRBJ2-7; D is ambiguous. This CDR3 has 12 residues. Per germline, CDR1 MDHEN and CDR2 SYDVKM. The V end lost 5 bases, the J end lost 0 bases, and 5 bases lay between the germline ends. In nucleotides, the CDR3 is TGTGCCAGCAGTCAGAGCTCCTACGAGCAGTACTTC. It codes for CASSQSSYEQYF.

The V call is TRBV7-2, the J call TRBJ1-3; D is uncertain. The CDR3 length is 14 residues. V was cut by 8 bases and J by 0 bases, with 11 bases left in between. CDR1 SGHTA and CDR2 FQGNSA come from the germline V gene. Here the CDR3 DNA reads TGTGCCAGCGACGGACCTTTCTCTGGAAACACCATATATTTT. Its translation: CASDGPFSGNTIYF.

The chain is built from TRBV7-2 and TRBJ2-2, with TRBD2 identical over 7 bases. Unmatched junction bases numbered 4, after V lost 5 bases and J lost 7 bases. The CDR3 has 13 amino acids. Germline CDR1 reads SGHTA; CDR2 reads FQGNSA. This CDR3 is CASSPSGNGELFF. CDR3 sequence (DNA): TGTGCCAGCAGCCCTAGCGGTAACGGGGAGCTGTTTTTT.

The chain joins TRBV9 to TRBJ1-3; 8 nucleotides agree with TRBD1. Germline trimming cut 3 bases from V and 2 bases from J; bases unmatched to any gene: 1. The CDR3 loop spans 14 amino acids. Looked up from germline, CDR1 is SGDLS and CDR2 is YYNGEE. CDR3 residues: CASSADRAGNTIYF. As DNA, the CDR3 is TGTGCCAGCAGCGCGGACAGGGCTGGAAACACCATATATTTT.

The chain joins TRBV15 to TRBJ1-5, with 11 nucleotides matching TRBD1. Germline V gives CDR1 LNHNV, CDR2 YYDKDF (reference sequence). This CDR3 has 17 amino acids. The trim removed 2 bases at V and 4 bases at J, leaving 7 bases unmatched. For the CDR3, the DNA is TGTGCCACCAGCAGAACCGGGACAGGGGGAAGGAATCAGCCCCAGCATTTT. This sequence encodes CATSRTGTGGRNQPQHF.